This T cell receptor beta chain was sequenced during a study of shared clonotypes between healthy human individuals. Turning to the study itself: Three plates were used per donor for CD4 naive, three for CD4 memory, two for CD8 naive and one for CD8 memory.

Remarks on this clone: Its antigen is as yet unknown. The same CDR3 can be traced to other DNA sequences in this sample.

Replicate PCRs for sorted subsets used 200 ng DNA; this equaled 25,000 to 35,000 T cell genomes. The data were produced by immunoSEQ multiplex PCR, yet TCRdb's version contains in-frame clones alone and is incomplete. The sample includes 2 million to 2.5 million clones, 80% to 95% of them seen just once. Findings and limits, study-wide: When naive CD4 clonotypes were compared across a few donors, about 4.8% were shared.

This TCR came from a man between 18 and 29 years old in good health. Some clones in this sample may be carry-over from other donors' samples. The sequenced sample consisted of naive CD4+ T cells from PBMCs. Subset indicated: CD45RA+ positively selected.

CDR3 bases: TGTGCCATCAGGTTGACAGATACGCAGTATTTT. Its protein is CAIRLTDTQYF. The chain employs TRBV10-3 and TRBJ2-3; unclear D gene. The CDR3 runs 11 residues. V shed 6 bases and J shed 3 bases, with 4 bases lying between them. In germline, CDR1 is ENHRY, CDR2 SYGVKD.